This entry lists 24 T cell receptor beta chains sequenced from one sample in a study of control samples from healthy donors and cancer patients. Sequencing was performed with immunoSEQ multiplex PCR; in TCRdb, only in-frame clones are kept and a portion is missing. The sample includes some 110,000 clones, roughly 93% seen only once; the top ten take roughly 2.7%. Sequencing input: blood. The receptors were gathered from a man in his thirties or forties in good health.

The chain combines TRBV27 with TRBJ2-7; D is perhaps TRBD1 (5 bases). The CDR3 runs to 13 residues. The V and J ends lost 1 base and 6 bases respectively, with 10 bases between them. Per germline, CDR1 MNHEY and CDR2 SMNVEV (reference sequence). The CDR3 region is CASSLFTRAEQYF. CDR3 bases: TGTGCCAGCAGTTTATTCACCAGGGCCGAGCAGTACTTC.

The chain combines TRBV11-2 with TRBJ2-3, with D possibly matching TRBD2 (5 bases). V dropped 2 bases and J dropped 1 base, with 22 bases sitting between them. The CDR3 contains 19 residues. Per germline, CDR1 SGHAT and CDR2 FQNNGV. As DNA, the CDR3 is TGTGCCAGCAGCTTAAGCCGCTCTTCTGCGCTCGGGGGCACAGATACGCAGTATTTT. Translation gives CASSLSRSSALGGTDTQYF.

The chain is built from TRBV5-1 and TRBJ1-2; 10 nucleotides agree with TRBD1. The ends lost 3 bases at V and 4 bases at J; junction bases unmatched: 6. CDR1 SGHRS and CDR2 YFSETQ come from the germline V gene. The CDR3 consists of 15 residues. CDR3 sequence reads: CASSWGDRGSYGYTF. CDR3 DNA sequence: TGCGCCAGCAGCTGGGGGGACAGGGGTTCCTATGGCTACACCTTC.

The chain joins TRBV10-3 to TRBJ1-2; 11 nucleotides align to TRBD1. CDR1 ENHRY and CDR2 SYGVKD come from the germline V gene. Trimming cost V 2 bases and J 5 bases; bases outside gene matches: 4. This CDR3 is built from 15 residues. The CDR3: CAISEGTGGRYGYTF. The CDR3 region has the DNA TGTGCCATCAGTGAGGGGACAGGGGGTCGATATGGCTACACCTTC.

The V call is TRBV27, the J call TRBJ2-7; 8 bases are a match to TRBD1. The CDR3 totals 13 residues. CDR1 is MNHEY, CDR2 SMNVEV, per germline (reference sequence). V trimming: 5 bases; J trimming: 5 bases; junction bases outside the gene matches: 5. CDR3 DNA sequence: TGTGCCAGCAGTCGCAGGGGGCACAACGAGCAGTACTTC. Protein: CASSRRGHNEQYF.

This clone has just one count. This chain joins TRBV6-1 and TRBJ2-1; the D gene is possibly TRBD1 (6 bases). Germline loops: CDR1 MNHNS, CDR2 SASEGT. V lost 3 bases, J lost 8 bases, and 14 bases lay in between. The CDR3 spans 14 residues. Here the CDR3 reads CASSENRAIDEQFF. Written as DNA, the CDR3 is TGTGCCAGCAGTGAGAACAGGGCTATCGATGAGCAGTTCTTC.

This rearrangement joins TRBV9 to TRBJ1-3; 7 bases agree with TRBD1. The germline gives CDR1 SGDLS, CDR2 YYNGEE. The trim removed 4 bases at V and 0 bases at J, leaving 16 bases unmatched. This CDR3 contains 19 residues. CDR3 DNA: TGTGCCAGCAGCACAGAACAACGACCTACAGGGGTCTCTGGAAACACCATATATTTT. Encoded protein: CASSTEQRPTGVSGNTIYF.

The rearrangement links TRBV19 to TRBJ2-1, with TRBD2 matching over 10 bases. The junction had 6 bases not matched to a gene; V was cut back by 0 bases and J by 10 bases. The germline V gene has CDR1 LNHDA and CDR2 SQIVND (reference sequence). CDR3 length equals 15 residues. The CDR3 region is CASSIEASGGGEQFF. CDR3 DNA sequence: TGTGCCAGTAGTATAGAGGCTAGCGGGGGTGGCGAGCAGTTCTTC.

This chain joins TRBV19 and TRBJ1-4; no definite D call. V shed 5 bases and J shed 0 bases, with 13 bases lying between them. The CDR3 has 16 residues. Germline CDR1 LNHDA, CDR2 SQIVND (reference sequence). CDR3 residues: CASSLGSFATNEKLFF. In DNA form, the CDR3 reads TGTGCCAGTAGTCTAGGGAGTTTTGCAACTAATGAAAAACTGTTTTTT.

The rearrangement uses TRBV23-1 and TRBJ2-2, with 8 bases identical to TRBD1. TRBV23-1 is treated as an ORF (open reading frame) with a function not yet certain. The CDR3 extends over 16 amino acids. V shed 3 bases, J shed 3 bases, and the junction held 6 bases outside the gene matches. CDR3 sequence (DNA): TGCGCCAGCAGTCATCCTGGACAGGGAGACACCGGGGAGCTGTTTTTT. It translates to CASSHPGQGDTGELFF.

The V call is TRBV12-3 or TRBV12-4, the J call TRBJ1-1; no firm D call. V lost 6 bases to trimming and J lost 5 bases, with 10 bases between them. The CDR3 has 12 residues. CDR3 in amino acids: CASSPILTEAFF. As DNA, the CDR3 is TGTGCCAGCAGCCCCATATTGACTGAAGCTTTCTTT.

This clone was detected only once. This rearrangement joins TRBV3-1 (or the pseudogene TRBV3-2) to TRBJ2-1; 12 bases are a match to TRBD2. The CDR3 spans 16 residues. Per germline, CDR1 LGHDT and CDR2 YNNKEL (reference sequence). V dropped 6 bases and J dropped 9; count of bases not matched to a gene: 12. DNA of the CDR3: TGTGCCAGCAGAGCGACTAGCGGGGGACCGATTGGTGAGCAGTTCTTC. It yields the protein CASRATSGGPIGEQFF.

The rearrangement uses TRBV7-9 and TRBJ1-3, with a tentative D call TRBD1 (6 bases). The CDR3 covers 14 residues. Trimming took off 6 bases at V and 2 bases at J, with 11 bases between the two ends. Germline CDR1 and CDR2: SEHNR and FQNEAQ (reference sequence). Written as DNA, the CDR3 is TGTGCCAGCAGGGGGGAGGGGGCTGGAAACACCATATATTTT. Residues: CASRGEGAGNTIYF.

J is TRBJ1-1 and V is TRBV2; maybe TRBD1 (5 bases). Trimming removed 6 bases from V and 5 bases from J, with 13 bases in between. Looked up from germline, CDR1 is SNHLY and CDR2 is FYNNEI. The CDR3 consists of 13 residues. The CDR3 here is CASSLEGVTEAFF. The DNA for the CDR3 is TGTGCCAGCAGCCTGGAAGGGGTAACTGAAGCTTTCTTT.

The chain carries TRBV7-8 and TRBJ1-4, with D possibly matching TRBD1 (5 bases). Trimming cost V 3 bases and J 8 bases, with 16 bases left between them. Per germline, CDR1 SGHVS and CDR2 FQNEAQ. The CDR3 extends over 15 amino acids. CDR3 sequence reads: CASSFRGDGVEKLFF. CDR3 DNA sequence: TGTGCCAGCAGCTTTCGGGGGGATGGGGTCGAAAAACTGTTTTTT.

This clone was seen just once. V gene TRBV5-5 combines with J gene TRBJ1-5, with 8 bases aligning to TRBD1. This CDR3 is built from 14 residues. In germline, CDR1 is SGHKS, CDR2 YYEKEE (reference sequence). The trim removed 6 bases at V and 7 bases at J, leaving 9 bases unmatched. CDR3 region: CASTTGGPGQPQHF. The CDR3 nucleotides are TGTGCCAGCACCACAGGGGGGCCGGGGCAGCCCCAGCATTTT.

This sequence joins TRBV5-6 and TRBJ1-5, with a possible D match to TRBD1 (5 bases). CDR3 length: 14 amino acids. V was shortened by 3 bases and J by 6 bases, with 13 bases between the two germline ends. Germline CDR1 is SGHDT and CDR2 is YYEEEE. CDR3 region: CASSSGGQGQPQHF. The DNA of the CDR3 is TGTGCCAGCAGCTCTGGCGGTCAGGGTCAGCCCCAGCATTTT.

The genes are TRBV27 and TRBJ1-3; unclear D gene. CDR1 and CDR2 (germline): MNHEY, SMNVEV (reference sequence). The ends were cut back, 2 bases at V and 4 bases at J, with 6 bases in the middle. This CDR3 comprises 13 residues. The DNA of the CDR3 is TGTGCCAGCAGTTTAAGTCTCGGAAACACCATATATTTT. This encodes CASSLSLGNTIYF.

The chain is built from TRBV19 and TRBJ2-5, with D tentatively TRBD2 (6 bases). The CDR3 has 13 residues. CDR1 and CDR2 (germline): LNHDA, SQIVND (reference sequence). V lost 7 bases and J lost 3, with 12 bases in between. CDR3 amino acids: CASTGWREETQYF. The CDR3 DNA is TGTGCCAGTACTGGCTGGAGGGAAGAGACCCAGTACTTC.

This chain connects TRBV5-1 to TRBJ1-6; unclear D gene. This CDR3 region has 17 residues. CDR1 is SGHRS, CDR2 YFSETQ, per germline. V shed 5 bases and J shed 3 bases, with 18 bases lying between them. This CDR3 reads CASRVASADDYNSPLHF. Written as DNA, the CDR3 is TGCGCCAGCAGGGTCGCGTCGGCGGATGACTATAATTCACCCCTCCACTTT.

The V gene is TRBV7-8, the J gene TRBJ1-3; no definite D call. The germline gives CDR1 SGHVS, CDR2 FQNEAQ. V was cut by 5 bases and J by 1 base, with 6 bases left in between. The CDR3 has 13 residues. Here the CDR3 reads CASSQASGNTIYF. CDR3 sequence (DNA): TGTGCCAGCAGCCAAGCATCTGGAAACACCATATATTTT.

V usage is TRBV27 and J usage is TRBJ2-1; 9 positions match TRBD2. CDR1 and CDR2 from the germline V gene are MNHEY and SMNVEV (reference sequence). The V gene end was trimmed by 2 bases and the J gene end by 7 bases; junction bases not matched to a gene: 3. The CDR3 is 14 amino acids. The CDR3 DNA reads as TGTGCCAGCAGTTTAGCGGGGGGGCAAAATGAGCAGTTCTTC. Its translation is CASSLAGGQNEQFF.

V and J are TRBV11-2 and TRBJ1-2; D perhaps matches TRBD1 (5 bases). The CDR3 is made up of 12 amino acids. The V end was cut by 8 bases, the J end by 8 bases, with 15 bases between. Germline values: CDR1 SGHAT, CDR2 FQNNGV. The CDR3 DNA sequence: TGTGCCAGCTCATCTCAGGGCGGCGGCTACACCTTC. Protein sequence: CASSSQGGGYTF.

This chain joins TRBV19 and TRBJ2-1, with D maybe TRBD2 (6 bases). Trimming stripped 3 bases from V and 4 bases from J, with 10 bases between. Germline assignment: CDR1 LNHDA and CDR2 SQIVND (reference sequence). The CDR3 spans 14 residues. CDR3 coding DNA: TGTGCCAGTAGTATTGGGACTGCTTACAATGAGCAGTTCTTC. This gives the protein CASSIGTAYNEQFF. Full variable domain (missing parts from reference TRBV19 and TRBJ2-1): DGGITQSPKYLFRKEGQNVTLSCEQNLNHDAMYWYRQDPGQGLRLIYYSQIVNDFQKGDIAEGYSVSREKKESFPLTVTSAQKNPTAFYLCASSIGTAYNEQFFGPGTRLTVL.